The present T cell receptor beta chain was sequenced within a study of Ad26.COV2.S vaccination and SARS-CoV-2 variants (dated by TCRdb to the early 2020s). Context from the whole study: Vaccine-arm donors were drawn from COV1001, a multicentre, randomized, double-blind, placebo-controlled phase I-IIa trial of Ad26.COV2.S in healthy adults. Throughout the experiments and outcome assessment, investigators stayed blinded to trial group allocation. Trial participants were randomized into five groups of five: low-dose or high-dose Ad26.COV2.S given once or twice, or placebo on both occasions. Ad26.COV2.S was administered intramuscularly at a dose of 5x10^10 or 1x10^11 viral particles, either as one shot or as two shots given 56 days apart. Sequencing of the TCRbeta repertoire served to evaluate the specificity and breadth of SARS-CoV-2-reactive T cell receptors following Ad26.COV2.S vaccination. A total of roughly 32 samples were included in the TCR-sequenced set, comprising 19 Ad26.COV2.S vaccine recipients, 5 placebo recipients and 8 SARS-CoV-2 convalescent individuals. The investigation overall reported the following: After vaccination, substantial breadth of spike-specific CD8+ and CD4+ T cell responses was reported. Ad26.COV2.S recipients had higher spike-specific TCR breadth than placebo recipients (P = 0.0014). Vaccine and placebo recipients had comparable non-spike TCR breadth, which fits with the vaccine containing only spike. Comparing responses between vaccine doses or regimens was not something the study was powered to do. According to the authors, total T cell responses may have been underestimated by the TCR breadth and depth analyses.

The CDR3 sequence holds 14 residues, the cysteine and phenylalanine included. The CDR3 DNA has 42 bases and is translated from base 1. Via the germline V gene, CDR1 is MNHEY and CDR2 SVGEGT. The V end gives up 2 bases and the J end 1 base, leaving 0 bases in the junction not matched to a gene. As to this clone: This clone's antigen is unknown. No base quality information exists; no much larger clone differs at one position.

According to the study, the label for this sample's treatment or condition signals: over 15 received Ad26.COV2.S at low or high dose, single or two shots; about 5 received placebo; per-sample allocation not given. Repertoires of vaccine and placebo recipients were sequenced from samples collected on day 63 after the first injection. In Cohort 1b, about 27 adults aged 18-55 years were enrolled at a single site in Boston, USA, between 29 July and 7 August 2020. Ad26.COV2.S was a replication-incompetent adenovirus type 26 vector expressing a prefusion-stabilized SARS-CoV-2 spike protein from the original Wuhan strain. The immunoSEQ Assay was the method used to sequence TCRbeta CDR3 regions. After extraction, genomic DNA underwent amplification by bias-controlled multiplex PCR, followed by high-throughput sequencing. Regarding the original processing steps: To quantify the absolute abundance of every unique TCRbeta CDR3 region, sequences were collapsed and filtered. T cell fraction was estimated by normalizing TCRbeta template counts to usable DNA, which was measured by amplifying reference genes present in all nucleated cells. Repertoire TCRs were annotated as SARS-CoV-2-specific when V gene, CDR3 amino acid sequence and J gene were exactly matched to a known reactive TCR set. MIRA supplied the reference SARS-CoV-2 TCR set, which was filtered for enrichment in COVID-19-positive ImmuneCODE repertoires so that public or cross-reactive TCRs were removed. Using the MIRA antigens, annotated TCRs were further analysed by specific ORF or by position within an ORF. Breadth was defined as annotated unique rearrangements over total unique productive rearrangements; depth was the summed frequency of those rearrangements. Two-sided Wilcoxon rank-sum tests were used to compare TCR breadth between groups. As stored in TCRdb, this immuneACCESS dataset retains in-frame rearrangements with V and J assigned. A fraction of the clones does not appear; measured against another copy, unresolved V genes explain less than half of the discrepancy, and the remainder lacks a known reason. V, J and clone size are those of that table, while D and trimming were read from the DNA. In this sample the table shows approximately 360,000 clones, 83% of which occur a single time. The top ten clonotypes cover about 8% of the sample.

The receptor comes from a person between 18 and 59 years old who received the Ad26.COV2.S COVID-19 vaccine or a placebo. The chain was built from TRBV6-2 or TRBV6-3 and TRBJ2-7; 9 of the junction bases match TRBD1. The specimen comprised peripheral blood, sampled in a trial of Ad26.COV2.S vaccine versus placebo. The DNA sequence is as follows: TGTGCCAGCAGTTACGACAGGGGGTCCTACGAGCAGTACTTC. This sequence encodes CASSYDRGSYEQYF.